This paragraph reports one TCR beta chain. No antigen is known for it. An end of the junction differs from the germline gene, which may be a read error. The sample comes from a study of cytomegalovirus exposure and HLA in healthy donors. Regarding the study as a whole: With DRB1 most and HLA-C fewest, TCR association rates differed between HLA loci in a later analysis.

PCR was performed using 60 Vbeta and 13 Jbeta primers. Data came from immunoSEQ multiplex PCR; TCRdb stores just in-frame clones and leaves some out. This table has around 99,000 clones, less than 80% appearing once. Germline V gene sequence: CDR1 SEHNR, CDR2 FQNEAQ (reference sequence). This CDR3 is built from 12 residues. This TCR was recovered from a woman aged 45 to 65 in good health and CMV-seropositive. Source material: PBMCs. This chain uses TRBV7-9 with TRBJ1-2; no definite D call. The CDR3 here is CSSSLVDYGYTF. CDR3 DNA sequence: TGTTCCAGCAGCTTAGTAGACTATGGCTACACCTTC.